The 2 T cell receptor beta chains reported below all come from one sample, sequenced in a study of T-cell memory formation after mild COVID-19. TCRdb recomputed calls from the 5' RACE reads with MiXCR, one row per CDR3 protein. The table has under 650,000 distinct CDR3 sequences, approximately 18% seen once; the top ten hold around 13%. The sequenced sample consisted of PBMCs or a T cell subset sorted from them (not recorded which). These receptors were taken from an adult woman who had mild COVID-19 (a few samples of this study predate the infection). Cell type and time point are not known.

This clonotype was seen only a few times. V is TRBV5-5 and J is TRBJ2-5, with 10 nucleotides matching TRBD2. Trimming cost V 0 bases and J 4 bases; bases outside gene matches: 6. The CDR3 spans 16 residues. Germline V CDR1 and CDR2: SGHKS, YYEKEE (reference sequence). Here the CDR3 DNA reads TGTGCCAGCAGCTTGGCTAGCGGGAGAGGGAGAGAGACCCAGTACTTC. This sequence encodes CASSLASGRGRETQYF.

J is TRBJ2-1 and V is TRBV5-5; 10 bases fit TRBD1. The J segment lost 7 bases and the V segment lost 1 base, leaving 17 bases of the junction unmatched. The CDR3 is 19 amino acids. Germline V CDR1 and CDR2: SGHKS, YYEKEE (reference sequence). The CDR3 reads CASSLRHGTGVLPGNEQFF. The CDR3 DNA is TGTGCCAGCAGCTTGCGTCACGGGACAGGGGTACTCCCTGGGAATGAGCAGTTCTTC.